Shown below are 3 T cell receptor beta chains from a single sample sequenced in a study of T cell repertoires in cytomegalovirus infection. Each CDR3 protein is one row after TCRdb ran MiXCR on the reads. The profile shows more than 650,000 distinct CDR3 sequences, less than 40% of them singletons. The material sequenced was PBMCs. The receptors stem from a human donor in good health (CMV status not recorded). Some clones in this sample may be carry-over from other donors' samples.

The chain employs TRBV10-3 and TRBJ1-4, with 7 bases identical to TRBD1. The J segment lost 3 bases and the V segment lost 6 bases, leaving 7 bases of the junction unmatched. This CDR3 spans 15 amino acids. CDR1 ENHRY and CDR2 SYGVKD come from the germline V gene. The CDR3 DNA reads TGTGCCATCAGCAATGGACAGGTCTCTAATGAAAAACTGTTTTTT. Translation: CAISNGQVSNEKLFF.

This clonotype was seen at least ten times. The chain combines TRBV7-2 with TRBJ1-5, with 10 nucleotides matching TRBD1. The V segment lost 7 bases and the J segment 8 bases; nucleotides outside the gene matches: 5. The CDR3 spans 13 residues. Germline V CDR1 and CDR2: SGHTA, FQGNSA. The CDR3, as DNA: TGTGCCAGCAACCGGGACAGGGGTGAGCCCCAGCATTTT. It yields the protein CASNRDRGEPQHF.

With respect to this clonotype: At one of its ends the junction is not consistent with the germline gene, which may arise from a read error. Written as DNA, the CDR3 is TGTGCCAGCAGGCCTACAGGCCGGACTAACTATGTCTACACCTTC. Amino acids: CASRPTGRTNYVYTF. The chain couples TRBV28 to TRBJ1-2; perhaps TRBD1 as D (5 bases). The length of the CDR3 is 15 residues. Germline V gene sequence: CDR1 MDHEN, CDR2 SYDVKM.